The clone carrying this TCR beta chain was counted at least ten times. The target antigen is unknown. CDR1 and CDR2 (germline): SGHRS, YFSETQ. The CDR3 contains 13 residues. Trimming took off 3 bases at V and 8 bases at J, with 14 bases between the two ends. This entry comes from a study of T cells after yellow fever vaccination. Study-wide findings and caveats: A limited proportion of clonotypes was detected within both the CD4 and CD8 compartments.

5'RACE template switching added a universal primer site and UMIs to TCR cDNA. TCRdb passed the 5' RACE reads through MiXCR, listing each CDR3 protein once. The sample lists 300,000 to 400,000 distinct CDR3 sequences, 4% occurring once. Sequencing was performed on PBMCs, taken 5 days after the yellow fever booster vaccination. The receptor's source is a man in his late teens or twenties who received the YFV17D yellow fever vaccine. The V call is TRBV5-1, the J call TRBJ1-2, with a tentative D call TRBD1 (5 bases). CDR3 nucleotide sequence: TGCGCCAGCAGCTCGAGCGGGGGGTCGGGCTACACCTTC. Translation: CASSSSGGSGYTF.